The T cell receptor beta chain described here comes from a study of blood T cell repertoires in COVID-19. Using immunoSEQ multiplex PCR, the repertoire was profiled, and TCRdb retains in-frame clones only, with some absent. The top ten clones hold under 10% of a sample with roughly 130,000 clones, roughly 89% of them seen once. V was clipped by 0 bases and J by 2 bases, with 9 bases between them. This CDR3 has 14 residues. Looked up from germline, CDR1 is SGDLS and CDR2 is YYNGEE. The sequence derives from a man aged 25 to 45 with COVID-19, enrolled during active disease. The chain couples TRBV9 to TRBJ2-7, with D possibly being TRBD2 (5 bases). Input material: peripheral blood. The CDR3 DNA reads TGTGCCAGCAGCGTAGGGACTTCCACCTACGAGCAGTACTTC. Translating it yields CASSVGTSTYEQYF.